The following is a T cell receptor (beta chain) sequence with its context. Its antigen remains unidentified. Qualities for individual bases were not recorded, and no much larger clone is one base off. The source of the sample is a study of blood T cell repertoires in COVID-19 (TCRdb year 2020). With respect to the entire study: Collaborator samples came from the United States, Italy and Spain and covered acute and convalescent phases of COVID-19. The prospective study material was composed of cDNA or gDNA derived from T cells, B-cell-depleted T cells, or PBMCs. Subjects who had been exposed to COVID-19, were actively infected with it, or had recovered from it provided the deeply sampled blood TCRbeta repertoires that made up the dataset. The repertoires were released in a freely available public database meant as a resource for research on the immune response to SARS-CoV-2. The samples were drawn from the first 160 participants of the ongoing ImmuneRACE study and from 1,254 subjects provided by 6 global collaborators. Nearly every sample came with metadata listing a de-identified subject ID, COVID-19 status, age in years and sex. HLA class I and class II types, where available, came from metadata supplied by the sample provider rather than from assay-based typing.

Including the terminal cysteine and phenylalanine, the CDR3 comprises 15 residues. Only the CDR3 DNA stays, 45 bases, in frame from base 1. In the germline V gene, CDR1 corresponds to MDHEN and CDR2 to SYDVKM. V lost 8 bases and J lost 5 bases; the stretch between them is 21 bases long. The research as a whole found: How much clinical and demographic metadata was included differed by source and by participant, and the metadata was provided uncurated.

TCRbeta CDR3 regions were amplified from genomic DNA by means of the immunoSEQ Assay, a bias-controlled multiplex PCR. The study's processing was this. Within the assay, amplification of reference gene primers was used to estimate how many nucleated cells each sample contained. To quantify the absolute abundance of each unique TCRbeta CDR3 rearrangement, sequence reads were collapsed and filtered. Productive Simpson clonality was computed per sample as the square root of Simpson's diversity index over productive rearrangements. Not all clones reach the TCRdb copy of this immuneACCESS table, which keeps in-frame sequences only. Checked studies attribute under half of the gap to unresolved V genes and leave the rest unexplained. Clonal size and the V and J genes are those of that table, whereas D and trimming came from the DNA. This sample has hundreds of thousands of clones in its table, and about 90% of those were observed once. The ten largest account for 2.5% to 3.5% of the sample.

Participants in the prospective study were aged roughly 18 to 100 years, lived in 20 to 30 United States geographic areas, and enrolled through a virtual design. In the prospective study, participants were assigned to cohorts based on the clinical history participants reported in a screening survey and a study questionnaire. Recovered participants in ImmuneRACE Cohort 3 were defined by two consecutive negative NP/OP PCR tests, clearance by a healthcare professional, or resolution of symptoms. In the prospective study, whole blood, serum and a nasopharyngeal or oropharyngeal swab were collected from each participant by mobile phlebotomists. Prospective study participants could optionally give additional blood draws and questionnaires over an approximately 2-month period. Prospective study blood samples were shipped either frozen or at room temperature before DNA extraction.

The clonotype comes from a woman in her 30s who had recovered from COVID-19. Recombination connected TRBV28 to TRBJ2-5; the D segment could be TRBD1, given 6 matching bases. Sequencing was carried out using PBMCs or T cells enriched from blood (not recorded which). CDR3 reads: CASARTSQGMETQYF. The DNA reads TGTGCCAGCGCGAGAACTTCACAGGGCATGGAGACCCAGTACTTC.